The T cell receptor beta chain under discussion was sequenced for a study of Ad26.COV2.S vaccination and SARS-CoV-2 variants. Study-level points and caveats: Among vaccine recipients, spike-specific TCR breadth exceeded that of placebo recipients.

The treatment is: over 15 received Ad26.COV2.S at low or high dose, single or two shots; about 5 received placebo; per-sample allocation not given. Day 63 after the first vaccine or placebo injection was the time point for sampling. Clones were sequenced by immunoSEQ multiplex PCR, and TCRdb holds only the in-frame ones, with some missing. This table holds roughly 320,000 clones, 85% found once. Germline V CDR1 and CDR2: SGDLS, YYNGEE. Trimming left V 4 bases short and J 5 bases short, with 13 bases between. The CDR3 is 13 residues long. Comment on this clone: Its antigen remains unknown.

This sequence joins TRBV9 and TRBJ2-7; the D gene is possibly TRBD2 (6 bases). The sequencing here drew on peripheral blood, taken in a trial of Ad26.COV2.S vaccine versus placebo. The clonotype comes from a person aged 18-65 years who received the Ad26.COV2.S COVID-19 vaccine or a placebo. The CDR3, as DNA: TGTGCCAGCAGCCCATGGACGGGGGACGAGCAGTACTTC. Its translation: CASSPWTGDEQYF. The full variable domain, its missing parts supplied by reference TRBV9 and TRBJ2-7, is DSGVTQTPKHLITATGQRVTLRCSPRSGDLSVYWYQQSLDQGLQFLIQYYNGEERAKGNILERFSAQQFPDLHSELNLSSLELGDSALYFCASSPWTGDEQYFGPGTRLTVT.